A single sample gave rise to the 29 T cell receptor beta chains below, sequenced in a study of CD8 T cells in ankylosing spondylitis. Using its own MiXCR run on the 5' RACE reads, TCRdb lists one record per CDR3 protein. The sample carries approximately 350,000 distinct CDR3 sequences, approximately 22% recorded once. Input material: blood, either unsorted or a sorted T cell fraction (not recorded which). These receptors originate from a male donor with ankylosing spondylitis or in good health (not recorded which).

A few counts support this clonotype. The chain has TRBV15 and TRBJ2-5, with 8 bases lining up with TRBD1. The trim removed 3 bases at V and 2 bases at J, leaving 2 bases unmatched. The CDR3 has 14 residues. Per germline, CDR1 LNHNV and CDR2 YYDKDF (reference sequence). CDR3 amino acids: CATSRDRVQETQYF. CDR3 DNA sequence: TGTGCCACCAGCAGGGACAGGGTGCAAGAGACCCAGTACTTC.

The table lists this clonotype with many counts. The chain recombines TRBV4-1 with TRBJ2-3; D is undetermined. V was shortened by 2 bases and J by 5 bases, with 11 bases between the two germline ends. The germline gives CDR1 MGHRA, CDR2 YSYEKL. The CDR3 consists of 14 residues. CDR3 loop: CASSQSRLKDTQYF. CDR3 DNA: TGCGCCAGCAGCCAATCCCGACTTAAAGATACGCAGTATTTT.

In this sample, this clonotype turned up a few times. The chain has TRBV6-5 and TRBJ2-3, with D perhaps TRBD1 (5 bases). The CDR3 runs to 16 residues. Trimming took off 1 base at V and 2 bases at J, with 13 bases between the two ends. The germline CDR1 and CDR2 sequences are MNHEY and SVGAGI. CDR3 nucleotides: TGTGCCAGCAGTTACTGGGGCAGTGAGAACACAGATACGCAGTATTTT. Translated: CASSYWGSENTDTQYF.

The rearrangement joins TRBV2 to TRBJ2-7; TRBD2 agrees at 8 bases. V shed 8 bases, J shed 3 bases, and the junction held 6 bases outside the gene matches. CDR1 is SNHLY and CDR2 is FYNNEI in the germline V gene. The CDR3 is 13 amino acids. In nucleotides, the CDR3 is TGTGCCAGCGCTACTAGCGGATACTACGAGCAGTACTTC. Protein sequence: CASATSGYYEQYF.

This clonotype was seen more than once but under ten times. This chain uses TRBV13 with TRBJ2-7, with D possibly being TRBD1 or TRBD2 (5 bases each). The CDR3 length is 16 residues. In germline, CDR1 is PRHDT, CDR2 FYEKMQ (reference sequence). V gave up 5 bases and J gave up 1 base, with 18 bases separating them. CDR3 in DNA: TGTGCCAGCAGCCCTAATATACGAGGGGATTCCTACGAGCAGTACTTC. It is translated as CASSPNIRGDSYEQYF.

The DNA of the CDR3 is TGTGCCAGCCGGTCAGGATCTGAAGCTTTCTTT. Translation: CASRSGSEAFF. The rearrangement links TRBV6-1 to TRBJ1-1; D not resolved. Germline CDR1 and CDR2: MNHNS and SASEGT. This CDR3 comprises 11 residues. V dropped 8 bases and J dropped 6 bases, with 10 bases sitting between them.

The V and J genes are TRBV29-1 and TRBJ1-1; 9 positions match TRBD1. Per the germline V gene, CDR1 is SQVTM and CDR2 is ANQGSEA. This CDR3 comprises 15 residues. V lost 4 bases and J lost 5; bases outside the gene matches: 11. The CDR3 DNA sequence: TGCAGCGTTGTTGGGACAGGACAGGGGACAACTGAAGCTTTCTTT. Translated, it gives CSVVGTGQGTTEAFF.

This chain joins TRBV20-1 and TRBJ2-7, with 9 positions matching TRBD2. The CDR3 covers 14 residues. Germline trimming cut 6 bases from V and 4 bases from J; bases unmatched to any gene: 10. From germline, CDR1 is DFQATT and CDR2 SNEGSKA (reference sequence). Here the CDR3 DNA reads TGCAGTGCCAAACGTGGGACTAGCAGATACGAGCAGTACTTC. The encoded protein is CSAKRGTSRYEQYF.

The chain combines TRBV4-1 with TRBJ2-1, with D possibly being TRBD1 or TRBD2 (6 bases each). V was trimmed by 3 bases and J by 10 bases, leaving 16 bases between them. The germline gives CDR1 MGHRA, CDR2 YSYEKL. The CDR3 runs to 14 residues. The DNA for the CDR3 is TGCGCCAGCAGCCAGCGGGACACCAAGGTAGAGCAGTTCTTC. The encoded protein is CASSQRDTKVEQFF.

This clonotype was recorded a few times. The chain is built from TRBV6-2 or TRBV6-3 and TRBJ2-3; TRBD2 matches at 9 bases. The CDR3 is made up of 19 amino acids. Germline-derived CDR1 and CDR2 are MNHEY and SVGEGT. V gave up 0 bases and J gave up 3 bases; unmatched junction bases: 13. The CDR3 region has the DNA TGTGCCAGCAGTTACTCCCTCGTGGGGGTAGCGGGGGTGACAGATACGCAGTATTTT. This sequence encodes CASSYSLVGVAGVTDTQYF.

The CDR3 region is CASSTPTTGVPDTQYF. As DNA, the CDR3 is TGTGCCAGCAGCACACCTACGACAGGGGTACCAGATACGCAGTATTTT. The chain joins TRBV6-2 or TRBV6-3 to TRBJ2-3, with 8 bases aligning to TRBD1. CDR1 is MNHEY, CDR2 SVGEGT, per germline. The CDR3 covers 16 residues. The V and J ends lost 6 bases and 4 bases, in that order; junction bases with no gene match: 12.

The V gene is TRBV25-1, the J gene TRBJ1-5, with TRBD1 as a possible D gene (6 bases). This CDR3 has 14 residues. V dropped 3 bases and J dropped 6 bases, with 12 bases sitting between them. CDR1 and CDR2 (germline): MGHDK, SYGVNS. In DNA form, the CDR3 reads TGTGCCAGCAGTGAGGCAGGGGCGCTTCAGCCCCAGCATTTT. Protein sequence: CASSEAGALQPQHF.

Only a few counts were recorded for this clonotype. The rearrangement links TRBV27 to TRBJ2-3, with no clear D. V was trimmed by 8 bases and J by 0 bases, leaving 12 bases between them. The CDR3 has 14 amino acids. Germline-derived CDR1 and CDR2 are MNHEY and SMNVEV (reference sequence). CDR3 sequence (DNA): TGTGCCAGCCTCGGGCCAGCTAGCACAGATACGCAGTATTTT. Translating it yields CASLGPASTDTQYF.

The rearrangement links TRBV29-1 to TRBJ2-5; TRBD2 is a possible D gene (6 bases). CDR3 length equals 15 residues. Germline lookup yields CDR1 SQVTM and CDR2 ANQGSEA. The ends were cut back, 4 bases at V and 1 base at J, with 16 bases in the middle. CDR3 nucleotides: TGCAGCGTTGCCAGGTTAGGGGACTCCCAAGAGACCCAGTACTTC. It codes for CSVARLGDSQETQYF.

This clonotype has ten or more counts. The J gene is TRBJ2-7, the V gene TRBV27; D not resolved. The CDR3 is 13 amino acids. The V end lost 0 bases, the J end lost 3 bases, and 6 bases lay between the germline ends. Germline CDR1 and CDR2: MNHEY and SMNVEV (reference sequence). DNA for the CDR3: TGTGCCAGCAGTTTATCGGGTAACTACGAGCAGTACTTC. This encodes CASSLSGNYEQYF.

This chain uses TRBV7-6 with TRBJ2-5; 14 bases line up with TRBD2. Germline lookup yields CDR1 SGHVS and CDR2 FNYEAQ. J lost 4 bases, V lost 5 bases, and 12 bases had no gene match. The CDR3 is made up of 18 amino acids. CDR3 in amino acids: CASSEYAGTSGGGETQYF. DNA for the CDR3: TGTGCCAGCAGCGAGTATGCCGGGACTAGCGGGGGTGGAGAGACCCAGTACTTC.

This chain connects TRBV9 to TRBJ2-1; TRBD1 aligns across 8 bases. Germline V gene data show CDR1 as SGDLS and CDR2 as YYNGEE. This CDR3 spans 13 amino acids. The trim removed 3 bases at V and 5 bases at J, leaving 1 base unmatched. Written as DNA, the CDR3 is TGTGCCAGCAGCGAGGACAGGGACAATGAGCAGTTCTTC. Its protein product is CASSEDRDNEQFF.

This clonotype was recorded a few times. The chain employs TRBV29-1 and TRBJ2-7; possibly TRBD2 for D (7 bases). Germline CDR1 is SQVTM and CDR2 is ANQGSEA. CDR3 length equals 13 residues. V gave up 7 bases and J gave up 0 bases, with 13 bases separating them. The CDR3 loop reads CSGVGGHSYEQYF. The CDR3 DNA reads as TGCAGCGGGGTCGGGGGGCACTCCTACGAGCAGTACTTC.

This clonotype was counted only a few times. This may arise from a read error, as a much more abundant clone is one base away. The genes are TRBV27 and TRBJ2-1; the D is unclear. CDR1 is MNHEY, CDR2 SMNVEV, per germline (reference sequence). The CDR3 loop spans 11 amino acids. V was shortened by 5 bases and J by 8 bases, with 7 bases between the two germline ends. CDR3 in DNA: TGTGCCAGCAGTATAGGTTATGAGCAGTTCTTC. Translated, it gives CASSIGYEQFF.

The chain has TRBV20-1 and TRBJ2-7; D possibly uses TRBD1 or TRBD2 (5 bases each). Germline V lookup: CDR1 DFQATT, CDR2 SNEGSKA (reference sequence). V was clipped by 0 bases and J by 2 bases, with 23 bases between them. CDR3 length equals 18 residues. CDR3 sequence: CSARDSRVMVLGTYEQYF. In DNA, the CDR3 is TGCAGTGCTAGAGACAGCAGGGTAATGGTACTCGGGACCTACGAGCAGTACTTC.

This clonotype has a handful of counts. V is TRBV12-3 or TRBV12-4 and J is TRBJ2-1; a weak D match, TRBD1 (5 bases). This CDR3 is 12 amino acids long. V was trimmed by 7 bases and J by 7 bases, leaving 11 bases between them. The DNA of the CDR3 is TGTGCCAGCAACCAGGGTTCGAATGAGCAGTTCTTC. Translating it yields CASNQGSNEQFF.

This chain links TRBV10-2 with TRBJ2-2; perhaps D is TRBD1 or TRBD2 (6 bases each). Germline values: CDR1 WSHSY, CDR2 SAAADI. The CDR3 runs to 15 residues. V was pared by 6 bases and J by 7 bases, with 18 bases between. The CDR3 reads CASRKSYGGDGELFF. The CDR3 nucleotides are TGCGCCAGCAGAAAGTCCTACGGGGGCGACGGGGAGCTGTTTTTT.

This clonotype was found a few times. This chain uses TRBV29-1 with TRBJ2-6; D uncertain. The V and J ends lost 1 base and 0 bases respectively, with 13 bases between them. The CDR3 spans 17 residues. CDR1 and CDR2 from the germline V gene are SQVTM and ANQGSEA. This CDR3 reads CSVEVSQAISGANVLTF. The CDR3 region has the DNA TGCAGCGTTGAAGTATCGCAGGCCATCTCTGGGGCCAACGTCCTGACTTTC.

V is TRBV5-1 and J is TRBJ2-2, with 8 bases that match TRBD1. Germline lookup yields CDR1 SGHRS and CDR2 YFSETQ. This CDR3 region has 17 residues. The V segment lost 4 bases and the J segment 2 bases; nucleotides outside the gene matches: 10. The CDR3 spells CASSRETGAPNTGELFF. The CDR3 DNA follows: TGCGCCAGCAGCAGGGAGACAGGGGCCCCCAACACCGGGGAGCTGTTTTTT.

This chain connects TRBV3-1 to TRBJ2-3; 11 bases fit TRBD2. V trimming: 2 bases; J trimming: 4 bases; junction bases outside the gene matches: 2. The germline CDR1 and CDR2 sequences are LGHDT and YNNKEL (reference sequence). The length of the CDR3 is 15 residues. The CDR3 spells CASSQLAGGADTQYF. The CDR3 bases are TGTGCCAGCAGCCAACTAGCGGGGGGTGCAGATACGCAGTATTTT.

In nucleotides, the CDR3 is TGCGCCAGCAGCCTTCCCGAACGTGGCACCGGGGAGCTGTTTTTT. It is translated as CASSLPERGTGELFF. The rearrangement uses TRBV4-1 and TRBJ2-2; D unclear. The V gene's germline CDR1 is MGHRA and CDR2 YSYEKL. With 4 bases removed from V and 4 bases from J, the gap between germline ends came to 13 bases. The CDR3 runs 15 residues.

The chain combines TRBV20-1 with TRBJ2-7, with 12 nucleotides matching TRBD2. The CDR3 loop spans 14 amino acids. The V gene's germline CDR1 is DFQATT and CDR2 SNEGSKA (reference sequence). The J segment lost 2 bases and the V segment lost 6 bases, leaving 5 bases of the junction unmatched. CDR3 bases: TGCAGTGCCATCACTAGCGGGGGGCCCTACGAGCAGTACTTC. Protein sequence: CSAITSGGPYEQYF.

CDR3 DNA sequence: TGTGCCAGCAGCCAAGAGACTAGCGGGGGGGGCTTACGAACGCAGTATTTT. Amino acids: CASSQETSGGGLRTQYF. The chain carries TRBV4-2 and TRBJ2-3, with 14 nucleotides matching TRBD2. CDR1 is LGHNA, CDR2 YNFKEQ, per germline. CDR3 length: 17 amino acids. V dropped 0 bases and J dropped 9; count of bases not matched to a gene: 8.

V usage is TRBV2 and J usage is TRBJ1-1; no reliable D call. Germline assignment: CDR1 SNHLY and CDR2 FYNNEI. This CDR3 has 10 residues. V was cut by 4 bases and J by 7 bases, with 4 bases left in between. CDR3 sequence: CASSGVEAFF. DNA of the CDR3: TGTGCCAGCAGTGGAGTTGAAGCTTTCTTT.